Below, 13 T cell receptor beta chains from the same sample are listed, as sequenced in a study of regulatory T cells in long-lasting Graves disease. The time point denotes: persistent/refractory GD, antithyroid drugs over 5 years with positive TRAb. PBMC-extracted RNA yielded the TCR library. The authors built TCR beta libraries using iRepertoire HTBI primers and Arm-PCR of CDR3 regions. TCRdb redid the calling of the multiplex PCR reads with MiXCR, one entry per CDR3 protein. Of approximately 360,000 distinct CDR3 sequences listed, roughly 20% are singletons. The sequencing here drew on peripheral blood mononuclear cells (PBMCs), taken when the disease was refractory, from a patient treated with antithyroid drugs. The receptors were sampled from a woman in her 40s with Graves disease.

This chain uses TRBV6-5 with TRBJ1-1; D gene uncertain. The CDR3 totals 13 residues. Germline V CDR1 and CDR2: MNHEY, SVGAGI. The germline V and J ends were trimmed by 4 bases and 7 bases, with 13 bases remaining between them. The CDR3 spells CASSSIPDGEAFF. The DNA of the CDR3 is TGTGCCAGCAGTTCTATTCCGGACGGTGAAGCTTTCTTT.

This clonotype has a count of ten or more. The genes are TRBV7-9 and TRBJ2-5; no firm D call. CDR3 length equals 15 residues. The germline V gene encodes CDR1 SEHNR and CDR2 FQNEAQ (reference sequence). The V gene lost 3 bases and the J gene lost 5 bases, with 16 bases spanning the gap. The CDR3 DNA sequence: TGTGCCAGCAGCTTTGTGGACGGAGACGGGGAGACCCAGTACTTC. Its translation is CASSFVDGDGETQYF.

Concerning this clonotype: A much larger clone lies one base from this, so it may be a read error. This chain joins TRBV28 and TRBJ2-7; 9 bases match TRBD2. The V and J ends lost 8 bases and 7 bases, in that order; junction bases with no gene match: 12. The CDR3 spans 14 residues. The germline V gene encodes CDR1 MDHEN and CDR2 SYDVKM. For the CDR3, the DNA is TGTGCCAGCGGTTCACCAGCGGGAGGTAAGGAGCAGTACTTC. It yields the protein CASGSPAGGKEQYF.

A few counts support this clonotype. The chain recombines TRBV29-1 with TRBJ2-3; perhaps TRBD1 as D (5 bases). V was pared by 5 bases and J by 2 bases, with 11 bases between. The CDR3 totals 13 residues. The germline V gene has CDR1 SQVTM and CDR2 ANQGSEA. CDR3 nucleotides: TGCAGCGTTCGAGACAGTCTCACAGATACGCAGTATTTT. Its translation: CSVRDSLTDTQYF.

This clonotype was found a few times. V gene TRBV5-6 combines with J gene TRBJ2-4, with 8 bases aligning to TRBD1. The CDR3 contains 13 residues. Trimming took 5 bases from V and 13 from J; bases not matched to a gene: 11. Germline-derived CDR1 and CDR2 are SGHDT and YYEEEE. The CDR3 DNA sequence: TGTGCCAGCAGTAAGGGACAGGCGATGATACAGTACTTC. It codes for CASSKGQAMIQYF.

This rearrangement joins TRBV20-1 to TRBJ2-7, with 9 nucleotides matching TRBD2. Germline V gene lookup returns CDR1 DFQATT and CDR2 SNEGSKA (reference sequence). The V segment lost 4 bases and the J segment 3 bases; nucleotides outside the gene matches: 10. The CDR3 covers 15 residues. This chain's CDR3 is CSAKTLAGSVYEQYF. Here the CDR3 DNA reads TGCAGTGCTAAAACGCTAGCGGGAAGTGTCTACGAGCAGTACTTC.

The chain couples TRBV5-8 to TRBJ2-7; 11 nucleotides line up with TRBD2. J was trimmed by 4 bases and V by 0 bases; bases with no gene match: 6. The germline V gene encodes CDR1 SGHTS and CDR2 YDEGEE. CDR3 length: 16 residues. CDR3 amino acids: CASSLGFLAGGYEQYF. Written as DNA, the CDR3 is TGTGCCAGCAGCTTGGGTTTCCTAGCGGGAGGTTACGAGCAGTACTTC.

This clonotype has a handful of counts. V gene TRBV10-2 combines with J gene TRBJ1-5, with D uncertain. Germline CDR1 and CDR2: WSHSY and SAAADI. Trimming left V 1 base short and J 11 bases short, with 12 bases between. The CDR3 totals 13 residues. DNA for the CDR3: TGCGCCAGCAGTGAGTTTGAGAATCAAGCCCAGCATTTT. Amino acid sequence: CASSEFENQAQHF.

In its sample, this clonotype was seen a few times. The chain uses TRBV19 and TRBJ2-7; D is undetermined. This CDR3 contains 13 residues. Germline values: CDR1 LNHDA, CDR2 SQIVND (reference sequence). Trimming shortened V by 3 bases and J by 3 bases, and 9 bases separated the two germline ends. CDR3 in amino acids: CASSIERFYEQYF. DNA of the CDR3: TGTGCCAGTAGTATTGAGCGCTTCTACGAGCAGTACTTC.

This clonotype was counted once. V usage is TRBV20-1 and J usage is TRBJ2-3, with 16 bases lining up with TRBD2. J gave up 3 bases and V 6 bases, and 9 bases lay outside the gene matches. The CDR3 is made up of 17 amino acids. The germline V gene has CDR1 DFQATT and CDR2 SNEGSKA (reference sequence). The CDR3 is CSATGTSGRARTDTQYF. The CDR3 bases are TGCAGTGCGACAGGGACTAGCGGGAGGGCCAGAACAGATACGCAGTATTTT.

This clonotype is a singleton in its sample. This chain connects TRBV5-5 to TRBJ2-1; D is undetermined. Germline V gene lookup returns CDR1 SGHKS and CDR2 YYEKEE (reference sequence). The CDR3 is 12 residues long. The V and J ends lost 1 base and 8 bases respectively, with 7 bases between them. CDR3 protein: CASSLLTDEQFF. The CDR3, as DNA: TGTGCCAGCAGCTTGTTGACGGATGAGCAGTTCTTC.

Only a few counts were recorded for this clonotype. This chain connects TRBV28 to TRBJ2-1, with 9 bases fitting TRBD1. Germline V CDR1 and CDR2: MDHEN, SYDVKM. The V and J ends lost 7 bases and 1 base, in that order; junction bases with no gene match: 2. This CDR3 contains 14 residues. The CDR3 coding sequence is TGTGCCAGCACCGGGACAGGGTCCTACAATGAGCAGTTCTTC. Protein: CASTGTGSYNEQFF.

This clonotype has only a few counts. The V call is TRBV27, the J call TRBJ2-7, with D possibly being TRBD1 or TRBD2 (5 bases each). Germline CDR1 and CDR2: MNHEY and SMNVEV (reference sequence). The CDR3 totals 14 residues. V was clipped by 6 bases and J by 0 bases, with 12 bases between them. In DNA form, the CDR3 reads TGTGCCAGCAGCCGGGACGGCCACTCCTACGAGCAGTACTTC. It specifies CASSRDGHSYEQYF.